This paragraph reports one TCR beta chain. Assay: immunoSEQ multiplex PCR; the TCRdb copy retains only in-frame clones and omits some. In the table there are around 72,000 clones, approximately 89% of which are singletons. Per the germline V gene, CDR1 is SGHTA and CDR2 is FQGNSA. The CDR3 has 11 residues. V gave up 0 bases and J gave up 10 bases, with 5 bases separating them. This entry comes from a study of OX40 agonist ivuxolimab in advanced cancers. At the level of the study: Averaging about 60 years in age, with a range of 23 to 79, the cohort was about 86% male. Partial responses were achieved by three patients, of whom one had hepatocellular carcinoma and two had cutaneous melanoma.

The clonotype was recovered from an adult with an advanced solid tumor such as melanoma, head and neck, liver or kidney cancer. The chain carries TRBV7-2 and TRBJ2-3; unclear D gene. Sample: CD4+ or CD8+ T cells sorted from blood, taken in a trial of the OX40 agonist ivuxolimab. The CDR3 region is CASSLAFAQYF. The CDR3 nucleotides are TGTGCCAGCAGCTTAGCCTTCGCGCAGTATTTT. Supplemented by reference TRBV7-2 and TRBJ2-3, the full variable domain reads GAGVSQSPSNKVTEKGKDVELRCDPISGHTALYWYRQSLGQGLEFLIYFQGNSAPDKSGLPSDRFSAERTGGSVSTLTIQRTQQEDSAVYLCASSLAFAQYFGPGTRLTVL.